This T cell receptor (beta chain) was recorded in a study of T cells in Graves' hyperthyroidism and ophthalmopathy. Study at large: Upon initial diagnosis and before any treatment, peripheral blood was collected. Findings of the study overall: Using 13 V-J features, a model discriminated ophthalmopathy from stable hyperthyroidism.

Clinical symptoms, serum thyroxine and TRAb, thyroid ultrasound and orbital computed tomography together formed the diagnostic basis. A few counts support this clonotype. Its antigen is still unknown. The investigators amplified TCR beta CDR3 regions from RNA transcripts. HTBI primers drove first-round RT-PCR of the TCR CDR3. Via MiXCR, TCRdb re-called the multiplex PCR reads, giving one row per CDR3 protein. The data contain roughly 290,000 distinct CDR3 sequences, less than 15% of them seen just once; the ten biggest clones take up roughly 8.5%. This sequence originates from a woman in her twenties or thirties with Graves' hyperthyroidism that later progressed to Graves' ophthalmopathy. The sequenced sample was blood.

CDR3: CASSRRAGLDTGELFF. DNA for the CDR3: TGCGCCAGCAGCCGGAGGGCAGGGCTTGACACCGGGGAGCTGTTTTTT. V gene TRBV4-1 combines with J gene TRBJ2-2; D is perhaps TRBD2 (6 bases). Trimming cost V 4 bases and J 3 bases, with 15 bases left between them. CDR3 size: 16 residues. Per the germline V gene, CDR1 is MGHRA and CDR2 is YSYEKL.